The rows below give T cell receptor beta chains drawn from one sample of a study of CD4+ T cells in melanoma. Sequencing was performed with immunoSEQ multiplex PCR; in TCRdb, only in-frame clones are kept and a portion is missing. The top ten clones hold less than 2% of a sample with 120,000 to 150,000 clones, roughly 91% of them seen once. All receptors derive from a human donor with melanoma. The CDR3 runs from the conserved cysteine through the conserved F or W. A D gene is named only where the DNA matches it firmly. Size is omitted from some rows. Given values are once, few, many or a class for expanded clones.

j_gene | abundance | d_gene | v_gene | CDR3aa | CDR3nt
TRBJ2-5 | - | - | TRBV11-1 | CASSTNWGFFETQYF | TGTGCCAGCAGCACCAACTGGGGTTTTTTTGAGACCCAGTACTTC
TRBJ2-4 | - | - | TRBV11-2 | CASSLLAPARAKNIQYF | TGTGCCAGCAGCTTATTGGCCCCTGCCCGGGCCAAAAACATTCAGTACTTC
TRBJ2-7 | - | TRBD1 | TRBV29-1 | CSAGTGQGNEQCF | TGCAGCGCCGGCACGGGACAGGGGAACGAGCAGTGCTTC
TRBJ1-4 | - | TRBD1 | TRBV9 | CASSRGGRQGNEKLFF | TGTGCCAGCAGCAGAGGAGGACGACAGGGTAATGAAAAACTGTTTTTT
TRBJ1-4 | - | - | TRBV5-1 | CASSLGAGDEKLFF | TGCGCCAGCAGCTTAGGGGCGGGAGATGAAAAACTGTTTTTT
TRBJ1-3 | - | TRBD1 | TRBV6-5 | CASTLDRAVGNTIYF | TGTGCCAGCACCTTGGACAGGGCAGTGGGAAACACCATATATTTT
TRBJ1-1 | - | TRBD1 | TRBV2 | CASSEQGAYTEAFF | TGTGCCAGCAGTGAACAGGGGGCGTACACTGAAGCTTTCTTT
TRBJ2-1 | once | - | TRBV6-5 | CASRPRAVHEQFF | TGTGCCAGCCGACCCCGGGCGGTGCATGAGCAGTTCTTC
TRBJ2-1 | - | TRBD1 | TRBV7-2 | CASSPGTANEQFF | TGTGCCAGCAGCCCGGGGACAGCTAATGAGCAGTTCTTC
TRBJ2-2 | - | - | TRBV2 | CASSDGTGNTGELFF | TGTGCCAGCAGTGATGGGACGGGGAACACCGGGGAGCTGTTTTTT
TRBJ2-7 | - | - | TRBV4-1 | CASSRDQIRKYEQYF | TGCGCCAGCAGCCGCGACCAGATTCGCAAATACGAGCAGTACTTC
TRBJ1-6 | - | - | TRBV18 | CASSPPDSNPPLHF | TGTGCCAGCTCACCACCGGACAGTAATCCACCCCTCCACTTT
TRBJ1-2 | - | TRBD1 | TRBV20-1 | CSAVQGDRYTF | TGCAGTGCTGTGCAGGGGGATCGCTACACCTTC
TRBJ1-2 | - | - | TRBV18 | CASSPARGRPFYGYTF | TGTGCCAGCTCACCGGCTCGCGGACGTCCCTTCTATGGCTACACCTTC
TRBJ1-3 | - | - | TRBV5-1 | CASSLAGTRGDTIYF | TGCGCCAGCAGCCTCGCAGGGACACGCGGCGACACCATATATTTT
TRBJ1-4 | - | - | TRBV19 | CASSDTGATNEKLFF | TGTGCCAGTAGCGATACCGGTGCAACTAATGAAAAACTGTTTTTT
TRBJ2-1 | - | - | TRBV5-1 | CASSLDHFYNEQFF | TGCGCCAGCAGCTTGGACCACTTCTACAATGAGCAGTTCTTC
TRBJ2-3 | - | - | TRBV30 | CAWKNTLSTDTQYF | TGTGCCTGGAAGAACACCCTAAGCACAGATACGCAGTATTTT
TRBJ1-3 | - | - | TRBV6-1 | CASSASGTSSGNTIYF | TGTGCCAGCAGTGCCTCCGGGACCAGCTCTGGAAACACCATATATTTT
TRBJ2-5 | - | TRBD2 | TRBV11-2 | CASSLLLAGKETQYF | TGTGCCAGCAGCTTATTACTAGCGGGGAAAGAGACCCAGTACTTC
TRBJ2-2 | - | - | TRBV2 | CASEGRPGTFTGELFF | TGTGCCAGCGAGGGCCGGCCCGGGACTTTTACCGGGGAGCTGTTTTTT
TRBJ1-2 | - | - | TRBV7-3 | CASSRDGSYGYTF | TGTGCCAGCAGCCGGGACGGGTCCTATGGCTACACCTTC
TRBJ2-5 | - | TRBD2 | TRBV7-2 | CASSSPTPGGKETQYF | TGTGCCAGCAGCTCTCCAACTCCGGGGGGGAAAGAGACCCAGTACTTC
TRBJ2-2 | - | - | TRBV27 | CASSLSGLRENTGELFF | TGTGCCAGCAGTTTATCAGGGTTAAGGGAAAACACCGGGGAGCTGTTTTTT
TRBJ1-6 | - | - | TRBV9 | CASSVVEGSGSPLHF | TGTGCCAGCAGCGTAGTAGAGGGTTCTGGTTCACCCCTCCACTTT
TRBJ1-1 | - | TRBD1 | TRBV14 | CASSRWTGVGTEAFF | TGTGCCAGCAGCCGATGGACAGGCGTAGGGACTGAAGCTTTCTTT
TRBJ1-2 | - | - | TRBV6-5 | CASSYSGTNYGYTF | TGTGCCAGCAGTTACTCGGGGACTAACTATGGCTACACCTTC
TRBJ2-5 | - | TRBD2 | TRBV5-1 | CASSLTSGGGETQYF | TGCGCCAGCAGCTTGACTAGCGGGGGTGGGGAGACCCAGTACTTC
TRBJ2-7 | - | TRBD2 | TRBV5-1 | CASSFRSGGVYEQYF | TGCGCCAGCAGTTTCAGGAGCGGGGGGGTATACGAGCAGTACTTC
TRBJ1-2 | - | - | TRBV5-4 | CASSLGLRDYGYTF | TGTGCCAGCAGCTTGGGGCTAAGGGACTATGGCTACACCTTC
TRBJ2-1 | - | TRBD1 | TRBV2 | CASTGQGASNEQFF | TGTGCCAGCACGGGTCAGGGGGCAAGTAATGAGCAGTTCTTC